A single T cell receptor (beta chain) is shown here with its context. Repertoires were generated with immunoSEQ multiplex PCR, while TCRdb's copy carries only in-frame clones and drops some. Of 350,000 to 550,000 clones detected, approximately 90% appear once; the ten largest clones hold 4.3%. The data belong to a study of blood T cell repertoires in COVID-19. Study in general: Whether acute or convalescent, the COVID-19 samples came from the United States, Italy and Spain.

V was shortened by 6 bases and J by 4 bases, with 9 bases between the two germline ends. The CDR3 has 13 residues. Germline V gives CDR1 MDHEN, CDR2 SYDVKM. The rearrangement uses TRBV28 and TRBJ2-2, with D possibly matching TRBD2 (5 bases). The TCR originated in a woman aged 30 to 39 with acute or convalescent COVID-19. The specimen was peripheral blood. The CDR3 sequence: CASREDFTGELFF. The CDR3 DNA reads as TGTGCCAGCAGGGAGGACTTCACCGGGGAGCTGTTTTTT.